This T cell receptor (beta chain) was documented in a study of post-analysis software for immune sequencing data. In the study overall: Secondary progressive, relapsing-remitting and progressive-relapsing multiple sclerosis were among the included disease courses.

Study conclusions and caveats: Roughly 5 TRBV segments, TRBV5-6, TRBV5-1 and TRBV20-1 among them, were found more frequent in patients than controls.

Unique molecular identifiers had been added to the TCR beta cDNA libraries. MiXCR, applied by TCRdb to the PCR reads, yields one record per CDR3 protein. This table has more than 450,000 distinct CDR3 sequences, around 40% appearing once. Trimming cost V 4 bases and J 2 bases, with 12 bases left between them. This CDR3 has 15 amino acids. A word on this clonotype: Its antigen is unidentified.

The chain uses TRBV12-3 or TRBV12-4 and TRBJ1-5; D unclear. Sequencing used blood. The TCR was taken from a girl aged 5 to 17 with multiple sclerosis. CDR3 nucleotide sequence: TGTGCCAGCAGTTCCTTTGGGAATCGCAATCAGCCCCAGCATTTT. Translation: CASSSFGNRNQPQHF.